Here is one TCR beta chain with its context. Its antigen is still unknown. Base qualities are not recorded, but no much larger clone differs from it by a single base. TCRbeta CDR3 regions were amplified from genomic DNA by means of the immunoSEQ Assay, a bias-controlled multiplex PCR. The original methods were these. The number of nucleated cells in each sample was estimated from the amplification of reference gene primers within the assay. To quantify the absolute abundance of each unique TCRbeta CDR3 rearrangement, sequence reads were collapsed and filtered. For each sample, productive Simpson clonality was calculated by taking the square root of Simpson's diversity index across productive rearrangements. TCRdb limited this immuneACCESS table to in-frame rearrangements with V and J called. A share of clones is missing; checked studies link under half to unresolved V genes, and the rest is unexplained. Clone size and the V and J calls come from that table; the DNA yielded D and trimming. The sample records 90,000 or so clones, 75% to 90% of which are singletons. The ten largest clones capture approximately 10% of the sample.

These data come from a study of blood T cell repertoires in COVID-19 (TCRdb year 2020). For the wider study: Samples from collaborators originated in the United States, Italy and Spain and spanned both the acute and convalescent phases of COVID-19. The material from the prospective study consisted of cDNA or gDNA derived from T cells, B-cell-depleted T cells, or PBMCs. The dataset comprised deeply sampled blood TCRbeta repertoires from subjects exposed to, actively infected with, or recovered from COVID-19. The repertoires were released in a freely available public database meant as a resource for research on the immune response to SARS-CoV-2. Samples were obtained from the ongoing ImmuneRACE study (first 160 participants) and from over a thousand subjects provided by 6 global collaborators. Nearly every sample came with metadata listing a de-identified subject ID, COVID-19 status, age in years and sex. Where available, HLA class I and class II types were obtained from metadata supplied by the sample provider rather than from assay-based typing. Here is what the overall study found, with its caveats: How much clinical and demographic metadata was included differed by source and by participant, and the metadata was provided uncurated.

The CDR1 and CDR2 encoded by the germline V gene are SGHVS and FQNEAQ. Germline trimming amounts to 2 bases on V and 6 bases on J, with 5 as the count of junction bases outside the gene matches. From the cysteine up to the phenylalanine, the CDR3 has a length of 15 residues. Of the read, only the CDR3 DNA is kept; its 45 bases are in frame from base 1. Whole blood was collected in K2EDTA tubes by collaborating institutions according to the institutions' own protocols. For TCRbeta analysis, collaborators shipped samples in one of three forms: frozen whole blood, isolated PBMCs, or DNA extracted from either of those sample types.

The material sequenced was peripheral blood. The sequence was collected from a human donor in a cohort sampled during active COVID-19. The chain is made from TRBV7-8 and TRBJ2-1, and 9 junctional nucleotides match TRBD2. The CDR3: CASSLLAGNSNEQFF. The sequenced DNA: TGTGCCAGCAGCTTACTAGCGGGGAATTCCAATGAGCAGTTCTTC.